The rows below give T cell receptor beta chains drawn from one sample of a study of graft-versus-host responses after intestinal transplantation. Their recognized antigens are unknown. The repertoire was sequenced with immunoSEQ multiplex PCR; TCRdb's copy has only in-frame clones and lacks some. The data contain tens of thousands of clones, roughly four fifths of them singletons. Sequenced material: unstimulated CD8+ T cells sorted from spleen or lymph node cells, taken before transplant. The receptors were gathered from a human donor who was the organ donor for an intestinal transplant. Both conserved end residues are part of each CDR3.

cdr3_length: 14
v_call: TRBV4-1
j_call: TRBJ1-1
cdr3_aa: CASSQAPGNTEAFF

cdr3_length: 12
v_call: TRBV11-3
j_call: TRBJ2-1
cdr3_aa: CASSLYNNEQFF

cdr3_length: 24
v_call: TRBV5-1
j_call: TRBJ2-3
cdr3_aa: CASTTEDKTGGGGSEIASADTQYF

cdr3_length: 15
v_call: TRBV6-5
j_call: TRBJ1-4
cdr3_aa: CASSYSLAAREKLFF

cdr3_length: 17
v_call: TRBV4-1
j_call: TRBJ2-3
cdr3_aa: CASSQGVLADSTDTQYF

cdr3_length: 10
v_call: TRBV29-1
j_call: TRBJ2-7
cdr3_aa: CSVGGYEQYF

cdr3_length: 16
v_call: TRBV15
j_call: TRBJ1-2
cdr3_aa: CATSSSTWESDYGYTF

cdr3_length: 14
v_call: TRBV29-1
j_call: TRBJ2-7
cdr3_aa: CSVEGTGRDYEQYF

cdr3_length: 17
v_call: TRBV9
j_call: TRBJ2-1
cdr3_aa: CASSPGLAGPRYNEQFF

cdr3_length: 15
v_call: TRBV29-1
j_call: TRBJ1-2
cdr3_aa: CSVLPIDRGLDGYTF

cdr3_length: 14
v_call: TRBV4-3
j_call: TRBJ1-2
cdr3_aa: CASSQEEGNYGYTF

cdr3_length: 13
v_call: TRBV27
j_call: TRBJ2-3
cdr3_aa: CASSYSSTDTQYF

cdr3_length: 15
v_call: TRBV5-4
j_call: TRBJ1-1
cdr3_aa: CASSLFGGLNTEAFF

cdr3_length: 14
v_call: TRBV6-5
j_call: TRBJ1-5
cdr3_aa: CASSQGPSNQPQHF

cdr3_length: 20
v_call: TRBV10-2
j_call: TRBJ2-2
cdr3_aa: CASRAYLGTSGRFYTGELFF

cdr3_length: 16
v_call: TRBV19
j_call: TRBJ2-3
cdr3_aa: CASSIDGDDFTDTQYF

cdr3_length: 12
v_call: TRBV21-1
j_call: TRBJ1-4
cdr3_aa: CASSRDSEKLFF

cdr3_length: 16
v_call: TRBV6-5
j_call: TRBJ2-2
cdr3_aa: CASSYGLAGLSGELFF

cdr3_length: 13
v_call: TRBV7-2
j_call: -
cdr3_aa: CASSSGTGVEQYF

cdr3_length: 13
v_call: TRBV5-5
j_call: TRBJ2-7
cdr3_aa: CASSLPQGAEQYF

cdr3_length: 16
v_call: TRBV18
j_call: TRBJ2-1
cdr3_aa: CASSPSGTGVYNEQFF

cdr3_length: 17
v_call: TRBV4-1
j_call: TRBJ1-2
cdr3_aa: CASSQAGVGFNAYGYTF

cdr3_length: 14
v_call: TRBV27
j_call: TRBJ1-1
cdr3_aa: CASSFSGQFTEAFF

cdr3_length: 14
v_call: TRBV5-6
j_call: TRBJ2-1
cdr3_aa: CASSFGEGLAVLFF

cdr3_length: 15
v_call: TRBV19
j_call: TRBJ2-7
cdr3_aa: CASSIGLAAPYEQYF

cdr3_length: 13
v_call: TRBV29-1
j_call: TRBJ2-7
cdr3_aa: CSARQGGQYEQYF

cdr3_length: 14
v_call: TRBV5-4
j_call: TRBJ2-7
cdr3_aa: CASSLEAGATEQYF

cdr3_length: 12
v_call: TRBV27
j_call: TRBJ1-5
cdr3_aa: CASSLSLGPQHF

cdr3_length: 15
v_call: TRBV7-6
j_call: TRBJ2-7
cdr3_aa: CASSLGGGGMDEQYF

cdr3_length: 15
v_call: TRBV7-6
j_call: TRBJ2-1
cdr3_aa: CASSLSQGSYNEQFF

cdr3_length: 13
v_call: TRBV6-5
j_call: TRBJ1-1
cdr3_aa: CASGAGPNTEAFF

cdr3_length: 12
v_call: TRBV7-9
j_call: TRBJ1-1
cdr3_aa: CASSFMNTEAFF

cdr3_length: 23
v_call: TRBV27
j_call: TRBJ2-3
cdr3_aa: CASSLFPSIAGGARSASTDTQYF